This TCR beta chain was retrieved from a study of CD8 T cells in ankylosing spondylitis (dated by TCRdb to 2016 to 2017). For the study in its entirety: To find TCR variants linked to disease, the study profiled T cell receptor beta repertoires in ankylosing spondylitis patients and healthy donors. The full study cohort comprised about 25 ankylosing spondylitis patients and over 95 healthy donors. Peripheral blood was sampled, and synovial fluid was additionally collected from ankylosing spondylitis patients.

This clonotype was counted at least ten times. Its antigen is not yet known. No qualities accompany the bases; no much larger clone lies one base away. The data were produced on an Illumina HiSeq 2500. Quantitative 5'-RACE with molecular barcodes was used to prepare TCR beta libraries. From the authors' description of their analysis: Disease-linked TCR variants were identified with a new computational method built on a probabilistic model of VDJ rearrangement. TCRdb trimmed the raw reads at Q25, called clones with MiXCR and kept productive beta chains. Each entry is one CDR3 protein sequence, shown with its most common DNA and genes. TCRdb's processing, not the study's, gives the V and J calls here. In this sample the table shows fewer than 750,000 distinct CDR3 sequences, 15% to 20% of which occur a single time. The ten largest clones capture about a fifth of the sample. The V and J ends are trimmed by 5 bases and 8 bases, leaving 10 bases between them. The CDR3 runs 12 residues from the cysteine to the phenylalanine. Only CDR3 DNA is held: 36 bases, read in frame from base 1. The germline V gene encodes CDR1 SGHTA and CDR2 FQGNSA.

Study-wide conclusions, independent of this receptor: A TCR beta motif of about eight highly homologous amino acid variants appeared characteristic of blood from ankylosing spondylitis patients. Some motif variants had previously been reported in the synovial fluid and blood of reactive arthritis patients, which suggests shared mechanisms of disease initiation. In peripheral blood, the disease-linked clones were found at relatively low frequencies and had a CD8+ phenotype. Significant enrichment of the disease-linked clones was reported in matched synovial fluid samples from ankylosing spondylitis patients.

The chain couples TRBV7-2 to TRBJ2-1, with the D gene uncertain. The sequencing sample was made of blood, either unsorted or a sorted T cell fraction (not recorded which). This clonotype was obtained from a male donor with ankylosing spondylitis. The CDR3 region has the sequence CASSLSWDEQFF. The DNA sequence is as follows: TGTGCCAGCAGCCTTAGCTGGGATGAGCAGTTCTTC.